Described below is a single TCR beta chain sequence and its context. Its target is unknown. The sample comes from a study of shared clonotypes between healthy human individuals. Study outcomes and limitations: A reduction in generation probabilities was seen for non-shared clonotypes relative to those shared by all four donors.

Each PCR replicate from the sorted subsets contained about 180 ng DNA, which is some 31,000 T cell genomes. Only in-frame clones appear in the TCRdb table, and some are missing; sequencing was by immunoSEQ multiplex PCR. The data contain some 900,000 clones, around 80% of them singletons. This CDR3 contains 16 residues. Germline values: CDR1 ENHRY, CDR2 SYGVKD. With V trimmed by 8 bases and J by 7 bases, 18 bases remained unmatched. This sequence was found in a man between 18 and 29 years old in good health. The sequenced sample consisted of memory CD4+ T cells sorted from blood. Noted subset: CD45RA-negative fraction. The chain uses TRBV10-3 and TRBJ2-7; 9 bases map to TRBD2. The CDR3: CAIPAGLAGYPEEQYF. The CDR3 DNA sequence: TGTGCCATCCCCGCGGGCCTAGCGGGATATCCTGAGGAGCAGTACTTC.